A selection of T cell receptor beta chains follows, all from one sample in a study of control samples from healthy donors and cancer patients. Assay used: immunoSEQ multiplex PCR; TCRdb lists only in-frame clones, some missing. The sample holds roughly 150,000 clones, 88% seen once. The sequenced sample consisted of blood. The receptor set was obtained from a man between 18 and 29 years old in good health. The CDR3 runs from the conserved cysteine through the conserved F or W. Fields, in order: clone size, D gene, V gene, J gene, CDR3 protein, CDR3 DNA. D genes are given only for firm matches. Part of the rows lack a size; the others show once, few, many or a class for expanded clones.

size: -
D: TRBD2
V: TRBV10-2
J: TRBJ2-1
CDR3: CASRRGAYNEQFF
DNA: TGCGCCAGCCGGCGGGGGGCCTACAATGAGCAGTTCTTC

size: few
D: -
V: TRBV4-2
J: TRBJ1-1
CDR3: CASSQDSGVNTEAFF
DNA: TGTGCCAGCAGCCAAGATTCAGGGGTGAACACTGAAGCTTTCTTT

size: -
D: -
V: TRBV6-1
J: TRBJ2-7
CDR3: CASSDGLLASYEQYF
DNA: TGTGCCAGCAGTGACGGTCTCTTAGCCTCCTACGAGCAGTACTTC

size: -
D: -
V: TRBV28
J: TRBJ2-7
CDR3: CASAGPTDPGEQYF
DNA: TGTGCCAGCGCCGGGCCGACGGACCCTGGCGAGCAGTACTTC

size: -
D: -
V: TRBV4-1
J: TRBJ1-1
CDR3: CASSQALPLGTEAFF
DNA: TGCGCCAGCAGCCAAGCTTTACCATTGGGCACTGAAGCTTTCTTT

size: -
D: -
V: TRBV7-9
J: TRBJ1-1
CDR3: CASSLQVGNTEAFF
DNA: TGTGCCAGCAGCTTACAGGTCGGGAACACTGAAGCTTTCTTT

size: few
D: -
V: TRBV11-2
J: TRBJ2-7
CDR3: CASSNPGGRSHEQYF
DNA: TGTGCCAGCAGCAACCCCGGGGGCAGGAGCCACGAGCAGTACTTC

size: -
D: -
V: TRBV9
J: TRBJ2-7
CDR3: CASSPRVDAYEQYF
DNA: TGTGCCAGCAGCCCTAGGGTTGACGCCTACGAGCAGTACTTC

size: -
D: -
V: TRBV5-1
J: TRBJ1-1
CDR3: CASSNRQRMNTEAFF
DNA: TGCGCCAGCAGCAACCGACAGCGCATGAACACTGAAGCTTTCTTT

size: -
D: -
V: TRBV27
J: TRBJ1-6
CDR3: CASSLDPQVVSPLHF
DNA: TGTGCCAGCAGTTTAGATCCACAGGTTGTTTCACCCCTCCACTTT